Sequencing of this T cell receptor (beta chain) was carried out in a study of T cell responses to AZD1222 COVID-19 vaccine. Regarding the study as a whole: The study reported that nearly half of spike-specific TCRs target unmutated variant regions. White British people made up most donors, females outnumbered males, and clonal diversity was possibly underestimated. Repertoires were collected only later (after the peak T cell response had occurred).

CDR1 and CDR2 (germline): LNHDA, SQIVND (reference sequence). V was pared by 5 bases and J by 1 base, with 6 bases of the junction left unmatched. This CDR3 has 16 residues. As to this clone: As yet, its antigen is unknown.

Using immunoSEQ multiplex PCR, the repertoire was profiled, and TCRdb retains in-frame clones only, with some absent. This table holds about 130,000 clones, 70% to 90% found once. The V call is TRBV19, the J call TRBJ2-2; 8 positions match TRBD1. The TCR was taken from an adult in good health. The material sequenced was peripheral blood, taken on day 0 of AZD1222 vaccination. The CDR3 region is CASSRTTGVNTGELFF. The CDR3 DNA reads TGTGCCAGTAGTCGAACGACAGGGGTGAACACCGGGGAGCTGTTTTTT.